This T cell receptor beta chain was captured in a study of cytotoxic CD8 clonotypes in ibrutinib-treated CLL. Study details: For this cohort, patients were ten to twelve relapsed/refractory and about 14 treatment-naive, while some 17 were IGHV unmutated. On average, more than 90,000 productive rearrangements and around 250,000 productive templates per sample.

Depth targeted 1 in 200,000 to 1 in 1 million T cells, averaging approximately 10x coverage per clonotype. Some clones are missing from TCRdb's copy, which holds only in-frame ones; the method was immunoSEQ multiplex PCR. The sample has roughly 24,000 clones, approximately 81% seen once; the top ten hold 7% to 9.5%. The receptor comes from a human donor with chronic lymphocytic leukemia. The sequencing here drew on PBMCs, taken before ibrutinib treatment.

The CDR3 spells CASSRDRENSPLHF. CDR3 in DNA: TGCGCCAGCAGCCGGGACAGGGAGAATTCACCCCTCCACTTT. The chain is built from TRBV5-1 and TRBJ1-6; 9 nucleotides align to TRBD1. This CDR3 is built from 14 residues. CDR1 and CDR2 from the germline V gene are SGHRS and YFSETQ. The junction had 3 bases not matched to a gene; V was cut back by 4 bases and J by 7 bases.